This passage covers 15 T cell receptor beta chains from one sample sequenced in a study of CD8+CD57+ T cells in acquired aplastic anemia. Using genomic DNA as the template, TCR beta VDJ and CDR3 profiling was carried out. A single record per CDR3 protein comes from TCRdb applying MiXCR to the reads. The sample carries 200,000 to 300,000 distinct CDR3 sequences, 70% to 85% recorded once. Patients sequenced had flow cytometry evidence of CD8+CD57+ cell expansion. The sample comprised sorted CD4+, CD8+, or CD8+CD57+ T cells (not recorded which) from PBMCs. The source is a human donor with aplastic anemia.

The V and J genes are TRBV7-9 and TRBJ1-2; TRBD1 aligns across 7 bases. The CDR3 totals 14 residues. The ends lost 2 bases at V and 9 bases at J; junction bases unmatched: 9. Germline V CDR1 and CDR2: SEHNR, FQNEAQ (reference sequence). The CDR3 reads CASSLRQGWRRYTF. As DNA, the CDR3 is TGTGCCAGCAGCTTAAGACAGGGTTGGCGCCGCTACACCTTC.

The CDR3 DNA reads as TGTGCCAGCAGCTCAGCGGGAGGTATCGCTACGCAGTATTTT. Amino acids: CASSSAGGIATQYF. This chain joins TRBV7-2 and TRBJ2-3; 9 bases match TRBD2. Per the germline V gene, CDR1 is SGHTA and CDR2 is FQGNSA. This CDR3 contains 14 residues. Trimming removed 4 bases from V and 8 bases from J; junction bases left unmatched: 7. Variable domain in full (rest from reference TRBV7-2 and TRBJ2-3): GAGVSQSPSNKVTEKGKDVELRCDPISGHTALYWYRQSLGQGLEFLIYFQGNSAPDKSGLPSDRFSAERTGGSVSTLTIQRTQQEDSAVYLCASSSAGGIATQYFGPGTRLTVL.

V gene TRBV24-1 combines with J gene TRBJ1-2; no firm D call. CDR3 length: 13 residues. Trimming took 4 bases from V and 3 from J, leaving 8 bases between them. The germline V gene encodes CDR1 KGHDR and CDR2 SFDVKD. The CDR3 sequence is CATSEGKDYGYTF. The CDR3 region has the DNA TGTGCCACCAGTGAAGGGAAGGACTATGGCTACACCTTC.

CDR3 sequence (DNA): TGTGCCAGCAGCTTACGGAGAGCAGATACGCGGTATTTTCAGTTCTTC. Translating gives CASSLRRADTRYFQFF. The chain joins TRBV7-2 to TRBJ2-1, with D unclear. Trimming stripped 2 bases from V and 13 bases from J, with 24 bases between. Germline CDR1 and CDR2: SGHTA and FQGNSA. The CDR3 totals 16 residues.

The gene calls are TRBV7-6 and TRBJ2-1; 8 bases are a match to TRBD2. The CDR3 is 16 amino acids. Germline CDR1 is SGHVS and CDR2 is FNYEAQ. V trimming: 4 bases; J trimming: 13 bases; junction bases outside the gene matches: 18. Here the CDR3 reads CASSSPTSGGAFFQFF. CDR3 bases: TGTGCCAGCAGCTCCCCTACAAGCGGGGGAGCCTTCTTTCAGTTCTTC.

V and J are TRBV20-1 and TRBJ1-1; D uncertain. The CDR3 covers 16 residues. Per germline, CDR1 DFQATT and CDR2 SNEGSKA (reference sequence). V lost 1 base to trimming and J lost 3 bases, with 18 bases between them. The CDR3 DNA sequence: TGCAGTGCTAGAGGTGTTGGGGAAGCAAGTTACACTGAAGCTTTCTTT. As protein: CSARGVGEASYTEAFF.

With respect to this clonotype: The germline gene is not matched at one end of the junction; a read error may be the cause. V usage is TRBV2 and J usage is TRBJ2-3; D is possibly TRBD1 or TRBD2 (5 bases each). The CDR3 loop spans 13 amino acids. Germline values: CDR1 SNHLY, CDR2 FYNNEI. CDR3 amino acids: CSAGDGGTDTQYF. CDR3 sequence (DNA): TGCTCTGCCGGGGACGGGGGCACAGATACGCAGTATTTT.

The V and J genes are TRBV12-5 and TRBJ2-3; possibly TRBD2 for D (5 bases). The V gene lost 7 bases and the J gene lost 1 base, with 9 bases spanning the gap. Germline-derived CDR1 and CDR2 are LGHNT and FRNRAP. The CDR3 covers 13 residues. The CDR3 DNA follows: TGTGCTAGTGCCTCCGGGGGCACAGATACGCAGTATTTT. This translates into CASASGGTDTQYF.

The J gene is TRBJ2-7, the V gene TRBV9; D is tentatively TRBD1 or TRBD2 (5 bases each). Germline V lookup: CDR1 SGDLS, CDR2 YYNGEE. V was clipped by 3 bases and J by 10 bases, with 23 bases between them. The CDR3 loop spans 15 amino acids. The CDR3 region has the DNA TGTGCCAGCAGCGAAGGGACCGCCCGAAATCAGCCCCAGTACTTC. Translated, it gives CASSEGTARNQPQYF.

In its sample, this clonotype was seen once. CDR3 loop: CASSVEAGNTGERYTF. CDR3 DNA sequence: TGTGCCAGCAGTGTGGAAGCGGGGAACACCGGGGAGCGCTACACCTTC. The chain joins TRBV9 to TRBJ1-2, with D hard to call. CDR1 and CDR2 from the germline V gene are SGDLS and YYNGEE. The CDR3 consists of 16 residues. V was cut by 5 bases and J by 9 bases, with 26 bases left in between.

The genes are TRBV7-6 and TRBJ2-3, with 7 bases aligning to TRBD2. This CDR3 is built from 14 residues. Per germline, CDR1 SGHVS and CDR2 FNYEAQ. The trim removed 5 bases at V and 7 bases at J, leaving 9 bases unmatched. CDR3 bases: TGTGCCAGCAGCCTAGGGAGGGTTCCCTATACGCAGTATTTT. Translating gives CASSLGRVPYTQYF.

With regard to this clonotype: One junction end does not reproduce the germline sequence, and a read error may be involved. The gene calls are TRBV2 and TRBJ2-1; TRBD1 agrees at 10 bases. This CDR3 has 13 amino acids. Germline CDR1 SNHLY, CDR2 FYNNEI. As DNA, the CDR3 is TGTGCCAGCAGGGGACAGGGGTCAGGTGAGCAGCTGTTC. This encodes CASRGQGSGEQLF.

The rearrangement joins TRBV9 to TRBJ1-5, with 10 bases fitting TRBD1. Losses at the gene ends were 3 bases for V and 16 bases for J; bases not matched to a gene: 13. The CDR3 has 14 amino acids. Germline CDR1 SGDLS, CDR2 YYNGEE. The DNA for the CDR3 is TGTGCCAGCAGCGAGACAGGGGGCGGGGCCAACGTCCATTTT. Its protein is CASSETGGGANVHF.

The chain recombines TRBV5-1 with TRBJ1-1; D unclear. The CDR3 consists of 15 residues. The germline V and J ends were trimmed by 4 bases and 4 bases, with 17 bases remaining between them. Germline V CDR1 and CDR2: SGHRS, YFSETQ. CDR3 sequence (DNA): TGCGCCAGCAGCCCCGGCACTGAAGCTTTCACTGAAGCTTTCTTT. Translation gives CASSPGTEAFTEAFF.

The rearrangement joins TRBV2 to TRBJ2-6; possibly TRBD1 or TRBD2 for D (5 bases each). The V and J ends lost 8 bases and 11 bases respectively, with 25 bases between them. CDR1 and CDR2 (germline): SNHLY, FYNNEI. The CDR3 runs to 16 residues. CDR3 protein: CASGYAGSYGAYVLTF. The CDR3 bases are TGTGCCAGCGGGTACGCGGGTAGCTACGGGGCGTACGTCCTGACTTTC.